The 3 T cell receptor beta chains given below trace back to one sample, sequenced in a study of cytomegalovirus exposure and HLA in healthy donors. Use of 60 Vbeta and 13 Jbeta primers characterized the PCR. Libraries were prepared by immunoSEQ multiplex PCR; TCRdb keeps only in-frame clonotypes and omits some of them. The table has approximately 170,000 clones, approximately 73% seen once. Sequenced: PBMCs. These receptors all stem from a man aged 50 or older in good health and CMV-seronegative.

This clone has ten or more counts. One end of the junction varies from germline; a read error may be responsible. The chain joins TRBV6-1 to TRBJ2-6, with D unresolved. The germline CDR1 and CDR2 sequences are MNHNS and SASEGT. The CDR3 consists of 15 residues. The CDR3 loop is CASSEESTGANVLTF. CDR3 DNA sequence: TGTGCCAGCAGCGAAGAGAGCACTGGGGCCAACGTCCTGACTTTC.

This chain uses TRBV7-2 with TRBJ1-5; 8 bases map to TRBD1. The germline V gene encodes CDR1 SGHTA and CDR2 FQGNSA. This CDR3 comprises 16 residues. V trimming: 0 bases; J trimming: 3 bases; junction bases outside the gene matches: 4. The CDR3 loop reads CASSLAGTGNNQPQHF. In nucleotides, the CDR3 is TGTGCCAGCAGCTTAGCTGGGACAGGAAACAATCAGCCCCAGCATTTT.

About this clone: This sample also contains other DNA sequences that code for the same CDR3. This chain connects TRBV7-9 to TRBJ1-1; the match to TRBD1 covers 7 bases. CDR3 length equals 14 residues. Per germline, CDR1 SEHNR and CDR2 FQNEAQ (reference sequence). The junction had 6 bases not matched to a gene; V was cut back by 2 bases and J by 6 bases. The CDR3 DNA reads as TGTGCCAGCAGCTTAAGACAGGGAGGCGCTGAAGCTTTCTTT. Encoded protein: CASSLRQGGAEAFF.